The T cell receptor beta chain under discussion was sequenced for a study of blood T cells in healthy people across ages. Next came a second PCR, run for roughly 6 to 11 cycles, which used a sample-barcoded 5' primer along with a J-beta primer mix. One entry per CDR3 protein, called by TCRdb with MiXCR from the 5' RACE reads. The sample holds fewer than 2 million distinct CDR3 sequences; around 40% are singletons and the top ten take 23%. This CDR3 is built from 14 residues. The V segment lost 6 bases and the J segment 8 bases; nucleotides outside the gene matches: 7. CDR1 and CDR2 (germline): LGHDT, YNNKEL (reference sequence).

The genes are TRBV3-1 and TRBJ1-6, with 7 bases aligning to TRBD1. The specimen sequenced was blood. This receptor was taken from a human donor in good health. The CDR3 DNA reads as TGTGCCAGCAGTGTTACAGGGGCAGATTCACCCCTCCACTTT. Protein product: CASSVTGADSPLHF.